This is a list of T cell receptor beta chains from one sample in a study of blood T cell repertoires in COVID-19. Here immunoSEQ multiplex PCR was the method, and the copy in TCRdb shows in-frame clones only, minus some. The profile shows roughly 300,000 clones, 80% to 90% of them singletons. The sequenced material came from PBMCs or T cells enriched from blood (not recorded which). The receptors were sampled from a woman aged 40 to 50 with acute COVID-19. Both conserved end residues are trimmed from each CDR3. Fields, in order: V gene, CDR3 protein.

v_gene: TRBV27
CDR3aa: ASSSPRRATNNEQF

v_gene: TRBV28
CDR3aa: ASSPRDRGHQPQH

v_gene: TRBV27
CDR3aa: ASSSLTGNQPQH

v_gene: TRBV7-2
CDR3aa: ASSRPGTAFEAF

v_gene: TRBV5-4
CDR3aa: ASSEGQGDQPQH

v_gene: TRBV5-1
CDR3aa: ASSLESGTLYEQY

v_gene: TRBV7-2
CDR3aa: ASSLEGTGPEKLF

v_gene: TRBV7-2
CDR3aa: ASSLGLQAYNEQF

v_gene: TRBV29-1
CDR3aa: SVDTGWEVYEQF

v_gene: TRBV6-5
CDR3aa: AARAAGDSPLH

v_gene: TRBV4-2
CDR3aa: ASSQVQGNTEAF

v_gene: TRBV12-5
CDR3aa: ASGGGTGGPGELF

v_gene: TRBV10-3
CDR3aa: AISETGGNEQF

v_gene: TRBV14
CDR3aa: ASSGRRDTEAF

v_gene: TRBV19
CDR3aa: ASSRRLSTSTDTQY

v_gene: TRBV15
CDR3aa: AASRGLAPNEQF

v_gene: TRBV28
CDR3aa: ASPKGRTGFMNTEAF

v_gene: TRBV6-5
CDR3aa: ASSTQGNSGNTIY

v_gene: TRBV7-9
CDR3aa: ASSQTSGSGNEQF

v_gene: TRBV7-2
CDR3aa: ASSLEGTNYEQY

v_gene: TRBV27
CDR3aa: ASSEDSFLNSPLH

v_gene: TRBV6-5
CDR3aa: ASSRQGSYEQY

v_gene: TRBV7-9
CDR3aa: ASSFFQGGLFSYT

v_gene: TRBV18
CDR3aa: ASSPIAGGAALLNEQF

v_gene: TRBV6-6
CDR3aa: ASSRSASGGAGGYT

v_gene: TRBV2
CDR3aa: ASSSRYETQY

v_gene: TRBV14
CDR3aa: ASSQDDRGPSTDTQY

v_gene: TRBV6-2/TRBV6-3
CDR3aa: ASSYSGDTQY

v_gene: TRBV5-4
CDR3aa: ASSLTGPGTDTQY

v_gene: TRBV24-1
CDR3aa: ATSDPGLAGTNEQF

v_gene: TRBV3-1/TRBV3-2
CDR3aa: ASSQDPKPSYEQY

v_gene: TRBV6-2/TRBV6-3
CDR3aa: ASSPGIPSGYT

v_gene: TRBV3-1/TRBV3-2
CDR3aa: ASSLTSGRVYEQY

v_gene: TRBV19
CDR3aa: ASSSYFGTGLNEQY

v_gene: TRBV7-2
CDR3aa: ASSLGHGAETQY

v_gene: TRBV18
CDR3aa: ASSPRRDSGNTIY

v_gene: TRBV5-4
CDR3aa: ASSRTLGQGALDEQF

v_gene: TRBV20-1
CDR3aa: SASGTGVRPPSNSNQPQH

v_gene: TRBV2
CDR3aa: ASSDGLAGVEELF

v_gene: TRBV28
CDR3aa: ASMAGVLIYGYT

v_gene: TRBV4-3
CDR3aa: ASSLLGVRGDGYT

v_gene: TRBV6-2/TRBV6-3
CDR3aa: ASSSGTGGTEAF

v_gene: TRBV27
CDR3aa: ASSLGQGANYGYT

v_gene: TRBV5-1
CDR3aa: ASSYGGYNEQF

v_gene: TRBV28
CDR3aa: ASSYTGDWTPQH

v_gene: TRBV20-1
CDR3aa: SASGGPEAF

v_gene: TRBV18
CDR3aa: ASSRIRTGDVNQPQH

v_gene: TRBV11-2
CDR3aa: ASRDRDANTEAF